This passage covers 9 T cell receptor beta chains from one sample sequenced in a study of T cell responses to AZD1222 COVID-19 vaccine (dated by TCRdb to about 2021). The time point label, as the study defines it: baseline before first vaccination. Libraries were made using the immunoSEQ multiplex PCR assay. TCRdb re-hosts the immuneACCESS table, in-frame sequences only. Its copies lack some clones; in the studies checked, an unresolved V gene accounts for under half of them, and the cause for the rest is not known. The sample table records approximately 110,000 clones; 82% of these occur just once. Jointly, the top ten make up about 5% of the sample. The material sequenced was peripheral blood, taken on day 0 of AZD1222 vaccination. The source is an adult in good health.

This clone was found once. The chain uses TRBV6-1 and TRBJ2-7; a possible D gene is TRBD2 (7 bases). V lost 3 bases and J 10 bases, leaving 25 bases between the germline ends. The CDR3 totals 16 residues. Germline V gene lookup returns CDR1 MNHNS and CDR2 SASEGT. CDR3 DNA: TGTGCCAGCAGTGACAAGACCTGGAGGGGGGGAAGACGACAGTACTTC. Protein sequence: CASSDKTWRGGRRQYF.

The chain is built from TRBV5-1 and TRBJ1-2, with 7 bases that match TRBD1. Trimming removed 0 bases from V and 7 bases from J; junction bases left unmatched: 15. The length of the CDR3 is 17 residues. CDR1 and CDR2 (germline): SGHRS, YFSETQ. The CDR3 here is CASSLGFRQGGVSGYTF. As DNA, the CDR3 is TGCGCCAGCAGCTTGGGATTTCGACAGGGAGGAGTCTCTGGCTACACCTTC.

This clone was recorded many times. The rearrangement uses TRBV2 and TRBJ2-7; 7 nucleotides line up with TRBD2. The CDR3 is 14 residues long. The V segment lost 3 bases and the J segment 5 bases; nucleotides outside the gene matches: 7. The germline V gene encodes CDR1 SNHLY and CDR2 FYNNEI. In nucleotides, the CDR3 is TGTGCCAGCAGTGAGCCAAGCGGGGTCGACGAGCAGTACTTC. Translation: CASSEPSGVDEQYF.

The chain joins TRBV11-3 to TRBJ1-1; unclear D gene. The V gene's germline CDR1 is SGHNT and CDR2 YENEEA. The V end was cut by 2 bases, the J end by 2 bases, with 6 bases between. CDR3 length: 13 residues. The CDR3 sequence: CASSLLTNTEAFF. The DNA for the CDR3 is TGTGCCAGCAGCTTACTGACAAACACTGAAGCTTTCTTT.

This clone was recorded once. The chain carries TRBV28 and TRBJ1-6; D not resolved. With 6 bases removed from V and 8 bases from J, the gap between germline ends came to 11 bases. From germline, CDR1 is MDHEN and CDR2 SYDVKM. This CDR3 is built from 13 residues. The CDR3 DNA reads TGTGCCAGCAGCCCGCCTGGGGATTCACCCCTCCACTTT. This sequence encodes CASSPPGDSPLHF.

The rearrangement uses TRBV4-1 and TRBJ1-6; maybe TRBD1 (6 bases). Germline V lookup: CDR1 MGHRA, CDR2 YSYEKL. Trimming took 1 base from V and 9 from J, leaving 22 bases between them. This CDR3 is 18 amino acids long. The chain's CDR3 is CASSQGPPRDTGPSPLHF. CDR3 DNA: TGCGCCAGCAGCCAAGGCCCCCCCCGGGACACCGGCCCTTCACCCCTCCACTTT.

J is TRBJ1-1 and V is TRBV7-2, with D possibly being TRBD1 (6 bases). Germline V CDR1 and CDR2: SGHTA, FQGNSA. Trimming removed 1 base from V and 10 bases from J, with 22 bases in between. The CDR3 is made up of 16 amino acids. The CDR3 sequence: CASSLDPLRQGSLAFF. The CDR3, as DNA: TGTGCCAGCAGCTTAGATCCGCTGCGGCAGGGGAGTCTAGCTTTCTTT.

V gene TRBV19 combines with J gene TRBJ2-2; TRBD1 aligns across 7 bases. There are 20 residues in the CDR3. The germline V gene encodes CDR1 LNHDA and CDR2 SQIVND (reference sequence). After removal of 7 bases from V and 6 bases from J, the junction contained 26 bases not matched to a gene. The CDR3 DNA reads TGTGCCAGTACCACCCCAGGGGGAACAGGGGTGGTATTACAGGCCGGGGAGCTGTTTTTT. Its protein is CASTTPGGTGVVLQAGELFF.

This chain links TRBV5-6 with TRBJ1-2, with 8 bases identical to TRBD1. V lost 4 bases to trimming and J lost 4 bases; unmatched junction nucleotides: 9. The CDR3 runs 15 residues. CDR1 and CDR2 from the germline V gene are SGHDT and YYEEEE. CDR3 protein: CASSHETGDSYGYTF. The CDR3 DNA reads as TGTGCCAGCAGCCACGAGACAGGGGACAGCTATGGCTACACCTTC.